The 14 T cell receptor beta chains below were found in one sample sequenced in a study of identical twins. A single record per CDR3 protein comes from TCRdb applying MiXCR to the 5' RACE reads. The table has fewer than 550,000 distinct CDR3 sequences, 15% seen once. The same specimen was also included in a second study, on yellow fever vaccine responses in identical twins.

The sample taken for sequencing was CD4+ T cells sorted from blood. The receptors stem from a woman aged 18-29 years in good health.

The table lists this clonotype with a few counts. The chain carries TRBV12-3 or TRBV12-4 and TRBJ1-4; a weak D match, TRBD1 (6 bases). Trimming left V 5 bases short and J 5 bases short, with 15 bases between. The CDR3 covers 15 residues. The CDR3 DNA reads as TGTGCCAGCAGTCCCTCACAGGGAGGGAATGAAAAACTGTTTTTT. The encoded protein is CASSPSQGGNEKLFF.

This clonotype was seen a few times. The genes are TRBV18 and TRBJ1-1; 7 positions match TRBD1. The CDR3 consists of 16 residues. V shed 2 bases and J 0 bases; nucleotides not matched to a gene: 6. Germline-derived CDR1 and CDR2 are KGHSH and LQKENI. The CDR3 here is CASSPGTARLNTEAFF. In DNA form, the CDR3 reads TGTGCCAGCTCACCAGGGACAGCACGACTGAACACTGAAGCTTTCTTT.

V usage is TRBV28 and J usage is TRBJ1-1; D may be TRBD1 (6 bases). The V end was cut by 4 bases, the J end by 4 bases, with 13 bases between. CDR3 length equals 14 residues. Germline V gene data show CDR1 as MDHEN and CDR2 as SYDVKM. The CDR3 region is CASSSQGRATEAFF. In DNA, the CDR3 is TGTGCCAGCAGTTCTCAGGGGAGGGCCACTGAAGCTTTCTTT.

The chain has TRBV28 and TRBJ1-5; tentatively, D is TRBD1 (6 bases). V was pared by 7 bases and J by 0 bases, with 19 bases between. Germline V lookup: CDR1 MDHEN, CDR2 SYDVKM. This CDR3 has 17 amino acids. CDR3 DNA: TGTGCCAGCAACCGTCGGGGGGCAGTCGTTAGCAATCAGCCCCAGCATTTT. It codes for CASNRRGAVVSNQPQHF.

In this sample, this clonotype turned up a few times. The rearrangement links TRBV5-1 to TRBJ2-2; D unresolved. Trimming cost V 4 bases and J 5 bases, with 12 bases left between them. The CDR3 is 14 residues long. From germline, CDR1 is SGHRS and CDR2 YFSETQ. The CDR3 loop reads CASSPGHGTGELFF. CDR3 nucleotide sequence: TGCGCCAGCAGCCCCGGGCACGGGACCGGGGAGCTGTTTTTT.

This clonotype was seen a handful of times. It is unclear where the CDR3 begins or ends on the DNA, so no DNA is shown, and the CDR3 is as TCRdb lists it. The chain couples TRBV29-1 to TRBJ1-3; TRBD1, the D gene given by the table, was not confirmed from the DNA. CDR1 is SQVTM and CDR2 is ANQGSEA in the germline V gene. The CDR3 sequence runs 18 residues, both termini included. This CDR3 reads CSVGPGQGAMGSGNTIYF.

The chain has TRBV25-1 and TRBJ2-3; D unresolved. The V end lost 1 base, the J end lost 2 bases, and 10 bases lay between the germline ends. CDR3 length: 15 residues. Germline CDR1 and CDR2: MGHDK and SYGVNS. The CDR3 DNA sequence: TGTGCCAGCAGTGAATTCCGGGCTTTCACAGATACGCAGTATTTT. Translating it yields CASSEFRAFTDTQYF.

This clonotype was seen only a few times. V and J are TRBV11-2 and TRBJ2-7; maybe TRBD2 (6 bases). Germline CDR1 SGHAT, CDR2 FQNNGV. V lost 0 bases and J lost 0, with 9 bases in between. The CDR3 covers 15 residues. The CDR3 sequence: CASSLEVAVSYEQYF. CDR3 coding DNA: TGTGCCAGCAGCTTAGAGGTAGCGGTCTCCTACGAGCAGTACTTC.

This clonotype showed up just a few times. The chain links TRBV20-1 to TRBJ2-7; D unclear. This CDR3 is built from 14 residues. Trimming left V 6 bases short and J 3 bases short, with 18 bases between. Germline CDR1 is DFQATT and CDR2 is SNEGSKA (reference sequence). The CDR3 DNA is TGCAGTGCGTTGGGCGACCCGCCGAACTACGAGCAGTACTTC. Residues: CSALGDPPNYEQYF.

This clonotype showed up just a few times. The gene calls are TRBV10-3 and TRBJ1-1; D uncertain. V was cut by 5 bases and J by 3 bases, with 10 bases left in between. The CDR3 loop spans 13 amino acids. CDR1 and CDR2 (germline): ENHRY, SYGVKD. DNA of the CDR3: TGTGCCATCAGTAGAGGAGGAGACACTGAAGCTTTCTTT. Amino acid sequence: CAISRGGDTEAFF.

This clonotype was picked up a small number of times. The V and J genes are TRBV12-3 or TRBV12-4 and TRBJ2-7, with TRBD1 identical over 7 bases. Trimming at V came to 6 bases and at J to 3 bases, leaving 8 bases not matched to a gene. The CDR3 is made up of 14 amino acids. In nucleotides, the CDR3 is TGTGCCAGCAGCTCTGACAGGGTTCTCTACGAGCAGTACTTC. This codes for CASSSDRVLYEQYF.

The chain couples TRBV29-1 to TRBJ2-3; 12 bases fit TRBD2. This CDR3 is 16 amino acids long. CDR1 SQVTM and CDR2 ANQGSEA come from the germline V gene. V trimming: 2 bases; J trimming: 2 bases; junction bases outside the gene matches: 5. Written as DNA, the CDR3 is TGCAGCGTTGAACGTCTAGCGGGGGGGAACACAGATACGCAGTATTTT. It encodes CSVERLAGGNTDTQYF.

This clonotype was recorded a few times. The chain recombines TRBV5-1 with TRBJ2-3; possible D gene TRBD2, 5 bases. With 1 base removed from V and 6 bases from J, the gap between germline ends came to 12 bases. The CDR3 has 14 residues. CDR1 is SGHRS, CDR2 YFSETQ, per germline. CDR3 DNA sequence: TGCGCCAGCAGCTTGCCAGCGGACCCTGATACGCAGTATTTT. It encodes CASSLPADPDTQYF.

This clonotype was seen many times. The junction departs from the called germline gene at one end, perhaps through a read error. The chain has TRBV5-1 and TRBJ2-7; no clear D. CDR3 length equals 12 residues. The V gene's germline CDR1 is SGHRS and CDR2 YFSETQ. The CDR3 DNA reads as TGTGCCAGCAGTTTAGTCCCCTACGAGCAGTACTTC. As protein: CASSLVPYEQYF.